This T cell receptor (beta chain) was captured by sequencing in a study of CD8 T cells in ankylosing spondylitis. Study-level findings and limits: A TCR beta motif of several highly homologous variants seemed to mark ankylosing spondylitis blood.

Points on this clonotype: Its cognate antigen is unknown.

Germline V gene sequence: CDR1 SNHLY, CDR2 FYNNEI. This CDR3 region has 15 residues. The ends were cut back, 3 bases at V and 0 bases at J, with 11 bases in the middle. Each CDR3 protein gets one entry after TCRdb re-called the 5' RACE reads with MiXCR. The sample yields fewer than 250,000 distinct CDR3 sequences, about 17% seen once. The sequence came from a male donor with ankylosing spondylitis. The V gene is TRBV2, the J gene TRBJ1-2, with D unresolved. Source material: blood, either unsorted or a sorted T cell fraction (not recorded which). CDR3 nucleotides: TGTGCCAGCAGTGATGAAGGACCTTCTAACTATGGCTACACCTTC. Translated: CASSDEGPSNYGYTF. The full variable domain, completed using reference TRBV2 and TRBJ1-2, is EPEVTQTPSHQVTQMGQEVILRCVPISNHLYFYWYRQILGQKVEFLVSFYNNEISEKSEIFDDQFSVERPDGSNFTLKIRSTKLEDSAMYFCASSDEGPSNYGYTFGSGTRLTVV.